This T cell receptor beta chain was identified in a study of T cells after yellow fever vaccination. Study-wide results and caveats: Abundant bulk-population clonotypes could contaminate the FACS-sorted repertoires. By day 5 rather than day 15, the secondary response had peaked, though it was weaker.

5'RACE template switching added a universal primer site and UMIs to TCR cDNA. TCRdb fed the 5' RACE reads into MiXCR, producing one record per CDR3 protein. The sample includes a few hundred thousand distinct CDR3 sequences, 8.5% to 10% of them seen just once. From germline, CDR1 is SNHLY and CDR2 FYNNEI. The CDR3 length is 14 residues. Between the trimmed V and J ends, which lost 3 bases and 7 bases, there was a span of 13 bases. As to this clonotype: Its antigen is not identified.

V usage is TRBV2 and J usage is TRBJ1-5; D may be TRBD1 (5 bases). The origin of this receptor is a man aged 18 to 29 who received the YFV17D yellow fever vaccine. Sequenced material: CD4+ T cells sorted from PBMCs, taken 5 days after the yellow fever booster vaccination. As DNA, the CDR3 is TGTGCCAGCAGTGATTGGCAGGGAGGACAGCCCCAGCATTTT. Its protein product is CASSDWQGGQPQHF.